The rows below give T cell receptor beta chains drawn from one sample of a study of blood T cell repertoires in COVID-19. Sequencing was performed with immunoSEQ multiplex PCR; in TCRdb, only in-frame clones are kept and a portion is missing. The sample has some 220,000 clones, roughly 88% seen once; the top ten hold about 9%. The sequencing input was peripheral blood. The receptors stem from a man in his fifties or sixties with active or convalescent COVID-19. Both conserved end residues are part of each CDR3. D genes are given only for firm matches. Clone size is shown for a subset of rows, as once, few, many or a class of expanded clone.

size	J	V	D	DNA	CDR3
once	TRBJ1-2	TRBV29-1	TRBD1	TGCAGCGTTGACAGGGGGCAAGATGGCTACACCTTC	CSVDRGQDGYTF
NA	TRBJ2-3	TRBV6-5	TRBD2	TGTGCCAGCAGTTACCGGGGGGTAGCGAGCACAGATACGCAGTATTTT	CASSYRGVASTDTQYF
many	TRBJ2-1	TRBV5-1	TRBD2	TGCGCCAGCAGCTCCCTAGCGGGAGTCCGCAATGAGCAGTTCTTC	CASSSLAGVRNEQFF
NA	TRBJ2-5	TRBV28	TRBD1	TGTGCCAGCAGTTCCGCCGGGACAGGGGAAGAGACCCAGTACTTC	CASSSAGTGEETQYF
NA	TRBJ1-2	TRBV29-1	TRBD1	TGCAGCGTTGGTAGACAGGGCCAAAGCGGCTACACCTTC	CSVGRQGQSGYTF
NA	TRBJ2-3	TRBV28	TRBD2	TGTGCCAGCAGCCCCCGACTAGCGGGAAACACAGATACGCAGTATTTT	CASSPRLAGNTDTQYF
NA	TRBJ1-1	TRBV27	NA	TGTGCCAGCAGCCCGGACAGAACGAACACTGAAGCTTTCTTT	CASSPDRTNTEAFF
NA	TRBJ1-5	TRBV15	TRBD1	TGTGCCACCAGCAGAGTTGGACAGGCCCGGTATCAGCCCCAGCATTTT	CATSRVGQARYQPQHF
NA	TRBJ1-2	TRBV4-1	NA	TGCGCCAGCAGCCCTCAATCCAGGCTCGACTATGGCTACACCTTC	CASSPQSRLDYGYTF
NA	TRBJ1-2	TRBV5-1	NA	TGCGCCAGCAGACAGCAAGGCGGCTACACCTTC	CASRQQGGYTF
few	TRBJ1-6	TRBV2	NA	TGTGCCAGCAGTGATAGTGGTTCACCCCTCCACTTT	CASSDSGSPLHF
NA	TRBJ1-2	TRBV4-3	NA	TGCGCCAGCAGCCAAGTTGTGACAGTGATCAACTATGGCTACACCTTC	CASSQVVTVINYGYTF
NA	TRBJ1-2	TRBV12-3/TRBV12-4	TRBD1	TGTGCCAGCAGTTCAGGGGGCCATGGCTACACCTTC	CASSSGGHGYTF
NA	TRBJ1-1	TRBV6-5	NA	TGTGCCAGCAGAAATGACAAGAACACTGAAGCTTTCTTT	CASRNDKNTEAFF
NA	TRBJ1-5	TRBV28	NA	TGTGCCAGCAGTTTATACCGGGATCAGCCCCAGCATTTT	CASSLYRDQPQHF
NA	TRBJ1-3	TRBV5-4	NA	TGTGCCAGCAGCCTCCAGGGAAACTCTGGAAACACCATATATTTT	CASSLQGNSGNTIYF
NA	TRBJ1-2	TRBV2	NA	TGTGCCAGCAGAGTAGGGGGAGAAGGCTACACCTTC	CASRVGGEGYTF
once	TRBJ1-2	TRBV20-1	NA	TGCAGTGCTAGTCTGGCAGGGGTTAATGGCTACACCTTC	CSASLAGVNGYTF
NA	TRBJ2-7	TRBV5-1	TRBD2	TGCGCCAGCAGCTTGTTCGGGGGGGCGCCCGGGGTATACGAGCAGTACTTC	CASSLFGGAPGVYEQYF
NA	TRBJ1-4	TRBV6-5	NA	TGTGCCAGCAGTTACTCGCCCAGGGGATATGAAAAACTGTTTTTT	CASSYSPRGYEKLFF
NA	TRBJ1-4	TRBV27	TRBD1	TGTGCCAGCAGTAATCTTCGGTGGGGACAGGGGAGTGAAAAACTGTTTTTT	CASSNLRWGQGSEKLFF
NA	TRBJ1-4	TRBV5-1	TRBD1	TGCGCCAGCAGCTTGGTGGTACAGGGGTCGGGCGAAAAACTGTTTTTT	CASSLVVQGSGEKLFF
few	TRBJ2-7	TRBV19	TRBD1	TGTGCCAGTAGTTCATTCCTCACCGGGACAGGGGACCACGAGCAGTACTTC	CASSSFLTGTGDHEQYF
few	TRBJ1-1	TRBV28	TRBD1	TGTGCCAGCAGTATGTACAGGGGGGGCACTGAAGCTTTCTTT	CASSMYRGGTEAFF
NA	TRBJ1-1	TRBV3-1/TRBV3-2	TRBD1	TGTGCCAGCAGCCAAGAAAGGGGGCGACCTGCTTTCTTT	CASSQERGRPAFF
NA	TRBJ2-5	TRBV5-1	NA	TGCGCCAGCAGCTTGGACGGAGAGACCCAGTACTTC	CASSLDGETQYF
NA	TRBJ1-5	TRBV6-2/TRBV6-3	TRBD1	TGTGCCAGCAGGCCTCAGGGGGGAGGTCAGCCCCAGCATTTT	CASRPQGGGQPQHF
NA	TRBJ2-7	TRBV10-3	NA	TGTGCCATCGGACGGGAGCGCCAATCTTTTCGGTACTTC	CAIGRERQSFRYF
few	TRBJ2-1	TRBV7-3	NA	TGTGCCAGCAGCTTAACGGGGGGTGCCTCCTACAATGAGCAGTTCTTC	CASSLTGGASYNEQFF
NA	TRBJ2-2	TRBV7-2	NA	TGTGCCAGCAGCTTTCAGACAAACACCGGGGAGCTGTTTTTT	CASSFQTNTGELFF
NA	TRBJ2-1	TRBV27	NA	TGTGCCAGCACTCCGTCCAGGCAGGGTGAGCAGTTCTTC	CASTPSRQGEQFF
once	TRBJ1-6	TRBV28	TRBD1	TGTGCCAGCAGTATTGGACAGGGCTGGAATTCACCCCTCCACTTT	CASSIGQGWNSPLHF
NA	TRBJ2-2	TRBV6-5	TRBD2	TGTGCCAGCAGCCCCGGGACTATGAACACCGGGGAGCTGTTTTTT	CASSPGTMNTGELFF
NA	TRBJ2-3	TRBV6-6	TRBD2	TGTGCCAGCAGTCCCCGACTAGCGGGAAGGACCCTGGGGGACGATACGCAGTATTTT	CASSPRLAGRTLGDDTQYF
NA	TRBJ1-1	TRBV2	TRBD1	TGTGCCAGCAGGAGGGACAGTTTTTTCACTGAAGCTTTCTTT	CASRRDSFFTEAFF
NA	TRBJ1-4	TRBV28	NA	TGTGCCAGCTGTGAGGCAGGGTTTGCGGAAAAACTGTTTTTT	CASCEAGFAEKLFF
NA	TRBJ1-5	TRBV18	NA	TGTGCCAGCTCACGCGGGGACGTATTTAGCAATCAGCCCCAGCATTTT	CASSRGDVFSNQPQHF
once	TRBJ1-3	TRBV5-1	NA	TGCGCCAGCAGCTTGGTGGGCCGTGGAAACACCATATATTTT	CASSLVGRGNTIYF
NA	TRBJ2-5	TRBV28	TRBD2	TGTGCCAGCAGCTACCGGGCTAGCGGGGGTGGAAAGACCCAGTACTTC	CASSYRASGGGKTQYF
NA	TRBJ2-1	TRBV7-9	NA	TGTGCCTCCACGCGTGGGGACTGGGCCTCGGGTGAGCAGTTCTTC	CASTRGDWASGEQFF
few	TRBJ2-1	TRBV7-9	NA	TGTGCCAGCAGGCCCCAGGGGCCGTTTATCGTTAGCTCCTACAATGAGCAGTTCTTC	CASRPQGPFIVSSYNEQFF
NA	TRBJ1-2	TRBV15	NA	TGTGCCACCAGCGGCGACATGAACTATGGCTACACCTTC	CATSGDMNYGYTF
NA	TRBJ1-6	TRBV6-1	TRBD1	TGTGCCAGCAGAGGGGGACAGGATAATTCACCCCTCCACTTT	CASRGGQDNSPLHF
NA	TRBJ2-1	TRBV19	NA	TGTGCCAGTACCCCTTCAGGCGGGACGGGGAATGAGCAGTTCTTC	CASTPSGGTGNEQFF
NA	TRBJ2-1	TRBV7-2	TRBD1	TGTGCCAGCAGCTCCAGGACAGGGGGCAAGTTCTTC	CASSSRTGGKFF
NA	TRBJ1-1	TRBV6-5	NA	TGTGCCAGCAGTTACGGCTTAACAGAGAACACTGAAGCTTTCTTT	CASSYGLTENTEAFF
NA	TRBJ2-1	TRBV9	NA	TGTGCCAGCAGCGTAGGACTAGGTCGCTCCTACAATGAGCAGTTCTTC	CASSVGLGRSYNEQFF
NA	TRBJ2-1	TRBV12-3/TRBV12-4	NA	TGTGCCAGCAGAGACAGGTACAATGAGCAGTTCTTC	CASRDRYNEQFF
once	TRBJ2-2	TRBV20-1	NA	TGCAGTGCTACAGCGGCCGGGGAGCTGTTTTTT	CSATAAGELFF
NA	TRBJ1-2	TRBV7-2	NA	TGTGCCAGCAGCTTAAGTACAGGCCACTATGGCTACACCTTC	CASSLSTGHYGYTF
NA	TRBJ2-5	TRBV5-1	TRBD2	TGCGCCAGCAGATATGGGACTAGAGGCGAGACCCAGTACTTC	CASRYGTRGETQYF
NA	TRBJ2-7	TRBV5-6	NA	TGTGCCAGCAGCTTCTCCCAGGGAACACGCGAGCAGTACTTC	CASSFSQGTREQYF
NA	TRBJ2-3	TRBV5-6	TRBD2	TGTGCCAGCAGCCCATTATCTAGCGGGGACACAGATACGCAGTATTTT	CASSPLSSGDTDTQYF
NA	TRBJ1-2	TRBV11-2	NA	TGTGCCAGCAGCTCGATTACGGACAGAAAAAACTATGGCTACACCTTC	CASSSITDRKNYGYTF
NA	TRBJ2-4	TRBV4-3	TRBD2	TGCGCCAGCAGCCAAGACGGGGTGGGCGTCGGGGGGGCCGTCAAAAACATTCAGTACTTC	CASSQDGVGVGGAVKNIQYF